A selection of T cell receptor beta chains follows, all from one sample in a study of CXCR3-negative and CXCR3-positive naive CD8 T cells. TCRdb reprocessed the 5' RACE reads and reports one entry per CDR3 protein, with no DNA. Its clone listing holds some 120,000 distinct CDR3 sequences. The source material was naive CXCR3+ CD8+ T cells from blood. These receptors all come from a human donor in good health. Some clones in this sample may be carry-over from other donors' samples. CDR3s include the opening cysteine and the closing phenylalanine or tryptophan.

v_gene: TRBV19
j_gene: TRBJ2-1
CDR3aa: CASSELSHNEQFF

v_gene: TRBV6-2/TRBV6-3
j_gene: TRBJ2-1
CDR3aa: CASRTSYNEQFF

v_gene: TRBV5-1
j_gene: TRBJ2-5
CDR3aa: CASSFGQGPQETQYF

v_gene: TRBV13
j_gene: TRBJ2-7
CDR3aa: CASSYGTHNYEQYF

v_gene: TRBV12-3/TRBV12-4
j_gene: TRBJ2-7
CDR3aa: CASSAGTGRRTYEQYF

v_gene: TRBV12-3/TRBV12-4
j_gene: TRBJ2-7
CDR3aa: CASSFSSGGPYEQYF

v_gene: TRBV28
j_gene: TRBJ2-7
CDR3aa: CASSSYRDRASYEQYF

v_gene: TRBV7-6
j_gene: TRBJ2-7
CDR3aa: CASSLRGAGYEQYF

v_gene: TRBV4-3
j_gene: TRBJ2-7
CDR3aa: CASSPTQGAYEQYF

v_gene: TRBV9
j_gene: TRBJ2-7
CDR3aa: CASSPSGGGEQYF

v_gene: TRBV5-1
j_gene: TRBJ2-3
CDR3aa: CASRSVGTSTDTQYF

v_gene: TRBV25-1
j_gene: TRBJ2-7
CDR3aa: CASSDSAGWPYEQYF

v_gene: TRBV28
j_gene: TRBJ1-4
CDR3aa: CASNPMADNEKLFF

v_gene: TRBV29-1
j_gene: TRBJ2-7
CDR3aa: CSVVLDRGYEQYF

v_gene: TRBV6-2/TRBV6-3
j_gene: TRBJ2-7
CDR3aa: CASSTGSWEQYF

v_gene: TRBV12-3/TRBV12-4
j_gene: TRBJ2-7
CDR3aa: CASSPANRYEQYF

v_gene: TRBV19
j_gene: TRBJ2-3
CDR3aa: CASSVTSGSGDTQYF

v_gene: TRBV9
j_gene: TRBJ2-1
CDR3aa: CASSLAHTNEQFF

v_gene: TRBV20-1
j_gene: TRBJ2-7
CDR3aa: CSAESPGSSYEQYF

v_gene: TRBV29-1
j_gene: TRBJ1-2
CDR3aa: CSVERANGYTF

v_gene: TRBV11-3
j_gene: TRBJ2-2
CDR3aa: CASSLDLGRTGGLFF

v_gene: TRBV20-1
j_gene: TRBJ2-3
CDR3aa: CSARDYRGQKQYF

v_gene: TRBV7-2
j_gene: TRBJ1-2
CDR3aa: CASSFPRVGNYYGYTF

v_gene: TRBV29-1
j_gene: TRBJ2-7
CDR3aa: CSVEGGANEQYF

v_gene: TRBV5-1
j_gene: TRBJ1-1
CDR3aa: CASSLVQPYEAFF

v_gene: TRBV28
j_gene: TRBJ2-5
CDR3aa: CASSLLGAGALRETQYF

v_gene: TRBV7-6
j_gene: TRBJ2-1
CDR3aa: CASSLPTGGPYNEQFF

v_gene: TRBV28
j_gene: TRBJ1-6
CDR3aa: CATGQGPNHSPLHF

v_gene: TRBV11-3
j_gene: TRBJ2-7
CDR3aa: CASSSLDSSYEQYF

v_gene: TRBV7-6
j_gene: TRBJ2-1
CDR3aa: CASSLAGGGEQFF

v_gene: TRBV20-1
j_gene: TRBJ2-4
CDR3aa: CSAGGLANIQYF

v_gene: TRBV28
j_gene: TRBJ2-3
CDR3aa: CASSPGLVADTQYF

v_gene: TRBV28
j_gene: TRBJ2-7
CDR3aa: CASSFSGANEQYF

v_gene: TRBV15
j_gene: TRBJ2-4
CDR3aa: CATSRDWKNIQYF

v_gene: TRBV4-1
j_gene: TRBJ1-1
CDR3aa: CASSQAGENTEAFF

v_gene: TRBV29-1
j_gene: TRBJ2-3
CDR3aa: CSVEPSDDTQYF

v_gene: TRBV29-1
j_gene: TRBJ2-3
CDR3aa: CSVSLARAGDTQYF

v_gene: TRBV6-1
j_gene: TRBJ1-5
CDR3aa: CASSELPGNNQPQHF

v_gene: TRBV5-5
j_gene: TRBJ2-2
CDR3aa: CASSLPLGLRNTGELFF

v_gene: TRBV3-1
j_gene: TRBJ1-1
CDR3aa: CASSQVTDGNTEAFF

v_gene: TRBV20-1
j_gene: TRBJ2-1
CDR3aa: CSARDPLTALGYNEQFF

v_gene: TRBV29-1
j_gene: TRBJ1-2
CDR3aa: CSVTQGFNYGYTF

v_gene: TRBV27
j_gene: TRBJ2-7
CDR3aa: CASSLWGHEQYF

v_gene: TRBV9
j_gene: TRBJ2-3
CDR3aa: CASSPSRAGGHAADTQYF

v_gene: TRBV29-1
j_gene: TRBJ1-1
CDR3aa: CSVDVMSTEAFF

v_gene: TRBV9
j_gene: TRBJ2-7
CDR3aa: CASSPSVSLAGFYEQYF

v_gene: TRBV3-1
j_gene: TRBJ2-2
CDR3aa: CASSHIHGTPPPGELFF

v_gene: TRBV5-1
j_gene: TRBJ2-7
CDR3aa: CASSSDHFQSYEQYF

v_gene: TRBV12-3/TRBV12-4
j_gene: TRBJ2-1
CDR3aa: CASSLNRVEQFF

v_gene: TRBV7-9
j_gene: TRBJ1-1
CDR3aa: CASSLARSEAFF

v_gene: TRBV24-1
j_gene: TRBJ2-1
CDR3aa: CATSDRLAGPTYNEQFF

v_gene: TRBV5-7
j_gene: TRBJ2-1
CDR3aa: CASSMTGGQGNEQFF

v_gene: TRBV13
j_gene: TRBJ2-1
CDR3aa: CASSLYLLSEQFF

v_gene: TRBV6-6
j_gene: TRBJ2-6
CDR3aa: CASMVERGHSGANVLTF

v_gene: TRBV7-9
j_gene: TRBJ2-2
CDR3aa: CASSLLGQKVRGELFF